These 14 T cell receptor beta chains were sequenced from one sample in a study of shared clonotypes between healthy human individuals. The protocol was immunoSEQ multiplex PCR, while the TCRdb copy is restricted to in-frame clones and leaves out a portion. The sample lists 1.4 million or so clones; 98% were seen once. The sequencing input was naive CD4+ T cells sorted from blood. Stated subset: CD45RA+ positively selected. The receptors come from a man aged 30 to 45 in good health.

The chain combines TRBV18 with TRBJ1-3, with D maybe TRBD1 (5 bases). CDR1 is KGHSH and CDR2 is LQKENI in the germline V gene. The V end lost 0 bases, the J end lost 0 bases, and 12 bases lay between the germline ends. This CDR3 region has 17 residues. The CDR3 region has the DNA TGTGCCAGCTCACCACCGGGACGCCCCGACTCTGGAAACACCATATATTTT. This encodes CASSPPGRPDSGNTIYF.

The chain carries TRBV28 and TRBJ1-1; perhaps TRBD1 as D (6 bases). CDR1 MDHEN and CDR2 SYDVKM come from the germline V gene. The CDR3 sequence is 16 residues long. V lost 1 base and J 4 bases, leaving 16 bases between the germline ends. The CDR3 DNA is TGTGCCAGCAGTTTATTAATTGGGGGCTCCGGCACTGAAGCTTTCTTT. Its protein is CASSLLIGGSGTEAFF.

This chain connects TRBV6-1 to TRBJ2-7; D not resolved. V dropped 5 bases and J dropped 4 bases, with 12 bases sitting between them. The CDR3 spans 13 residues. Per germline, CDR1 MNHNS and CDR2 SASEGT. The chain's CDR3 is CASSHSWVYEQYF. In DNA form, the CDR3 reads TGTGCCAGCAGTCACTCCTGGGTGTACGAGCAGTACTTC.

The chain employs TRBV9 and TRBJ2-3, with D possibly TRBD2 on 5 matching bases. V lost 2 bases and J 2 bases, leaving 15 bases between the germline ends. This CDR3 has 16 amino acids. CDR1 SGDLS and CDR2 YYNGEE come from the germline V gene. The CDR3: CASSVGSSLTTDTQYF. In DNA form, the CDR3 reads TGTGCCAGCAGCGTTGGCTCTAGCTTAACCACAGATACGCAGTATTTT.

The V and J genes are TRBV27 and TRBJ2-7; the match to TRBD1 covers 8 bases. This CDR3 has 15 amino acids. Unmatched junction bases numbered 10, after V lost 7 bases and J lost 2 bases. Germline V CDR1 and CDR2: MNHEY, SMNVEV (reference sequence). The CDR3 DNA reads as TGTGCCAGCAATCACGCGCCGACAGGGGCCTACGAGCAGTACTTC. Encoded protein: CASNHAPTGAYEQYF.

The chain combines TRBV2 with TRBJ1-1; D is unclear. V lost 6 bases, J lost 2 bases, and 7 bases lay in between. This CDR3 has 12 amino acids. Germline CDR1 and CDR2: SNHLY and FYNNEI. The CDR3 here is CASSTRNTEAFF. CDR3 sequence (DNA): TGTGCCAGCAGCACCAGAAACACTGAAGCTTTCTTT.

The V call is TRBV19, the J call TRBJ1-1; D is possibly TRBD1 (5 bases). In germline, CDR1 is LNHDA, CDR2 SQIVND (reference sequence). The ends were cut back, 5 bases at V and 0 bases at J, with 10 bases in the middle. The CDR3 spans 14 residues. CDR3 nucleotide sequence: TGTGCCAGTAGTCCAGCAGGGATGAACACTGAAGCTTTCTTT. Protein sequence: CASSPAGMNTEAFF.

The chain has TRBV28 and TRBJ1-5; 7 positions agree with TRBD1. V lost 7 bases and J lost 0; bases outside the gene matches: 9. The CDR3 is 16 amino acids. Germline V gene data show CDR1 as MDHEN and CDR2 as SYDVKM. This CDR3 is CASIYTGAYSNQPQHF. The CDR3 DNA reads TGTGCCAGCATCTATACAGGGGCGTATAGCAATCAGCCCCAGCATTTT. Combining the CDR3 with reference TRBV28 and TRBJ1-5 gives the whole variable domain DVKVTQSSRYLVKRTGEKVFLECVQDMDHENMFWYRQDPGLGLRLIYFSYDVKMKEKGDIPEGYSVSREKKERFSLILESASTNQTSMYLCASIYTGAYSNQPQHFGDGTRLSIL.

The chain recombines TRBV6-5 with TRBJ1-1; D not certain. CDR1 and CDR2 from the germline V gene are MNHEY and SVGAGI. Trimming removed 2 bases at V and 0 bases at J, with 7 bases between. This CDR3 spans 14 amino acids. The CDR3 sequence: CASSYGRLNTEAFF. DNA for the CDR3: TGTGCCAGCAGTTACGGGAGACTGAACACTGAAGCTTTCTTT.

This sequence joins TRBV12-5 and TRBJ2-1; D ambiguous. The CDR3 length is 13 residues. Germline V gene lookup returns CDR1 LGHNT and CDR2 FRNRAP. V lost 1 base and J lost 5, with 6 bases in between. The CDR3 here is CASGLDWDNEQFF. The CDR3 DNA sequence: TGTGCTAGTGGTTTGGATTGGGACAATGAGCAGTTCTTC.

The chain employs TRBV2 and TRBJ2-1; D remains unclear. The length of the CDR3 is 12 residues. Germline lookup yields CDR1 SNHLY and CDR2 FYNNEI. V gave up 6 bases and J gave up 6 bases, with 9 bases separating them. The CDR3 nucleotides are TGTGCCAGCAGCATACAGTTCAATGAGCAGTTCTTC. Protein: CASSIQFNEQFF. The full variable domain, with the rest looked up from reference TRBV2 and TRBJ2-1, is EPEVTQTPSHQVTQMGQEVILRCVPISNHLYFYWYRQILGQKVEFLVSFYNNEISEKSEIFDDQFSVERPDGSNFTLKIRSTKLEDSAMYFCASSIQFNEQFFGPGTRLTVL.

The chain has TRBV5-8 and TRBJ1-5, with D perhaps matching TRBD1 (5 bases). V lost 3 bases to trimming and J lost 2 bases, with 24 bases between them. Germline CDR1 SGHTS, CDR2 YDEGEE. This CDR3 is built from 19 residues. As DNA, the CDR3 is TGTGCCAGCAGCTGGGCTGGCGGGTCGTTCGGGGGTGGCAATCAGCCCCAGCATTTT. Amino acids: CASSWAGGSFGGGNQPQHF. Combining the CDR3 with reference TRBV5-8 and TRBJ1-5 gives the whole variable domain EAGVTQSPTHLIKTRGQQATLRCSPISGHTSVYWYQQALGLGLQFLLWYDEGEERNRGNFPPRFSGRQFPNYSSELNVNALELEDSALYLCASSWAGGSFGGGNQPQHFGDGTRLSIL.

The rearrangement joins TRBV6-5 to TRBJ2-3, with D uncertain. Trimming shortened V by 0 bases and J by 2 bases, and 9 bases separated the two germline ends. The CDR3 extends over 15 amino acids. The V gene's germline CDR1 is MNHEY and CDR2 SVGAGI. As DNA, the CDR3 is TGTGCCAGCAGTTACTCGGGCTCAACCACAGATACGCAGTATTTT. This codes for CASSYSGSTTDTQYF.

The rearrangement uses TRBV5-4 and TRBJ2-5; TRBD2 matches 8 bases. Per germline, CDR1 SGHNT and CDR2 YYREEE (reference sequence). The J segment lost 5 bases and the V segment lost 0 bases, leaving 3 bases of the junction unmatched. The CDR3 is 14 amino acids. The CDR3: CASSLAGGAETQYF. The CDR3 nucleotides read TGTGCCAGCAGCTTGGCGGGGGGGGCGGAGACCCAGTACTTC.